This T cell receptor beta chain was sequenced during a study of Graves' ophthalmopathy and Graves' hyperthyroidism. This clonotype has a count of ten or more. Amplifying from RNA transcripts, the study obtained TCR beta CDR3 regions. The library came from an HTBI-primed first-round RT-PCR and a second-round multiplex PCR. TCRdb reprocessed the multiplex PCR reads with MiXCR, giving one entry per CDR3 protein. The sample includes 170,000 or so distinct CDR3 sequences, just under 40% of them seen just once. The length of the CDR3 is 13 residues. V was trimmed by 7 bases and J by 0 bases, leaving 10 bases between them. CDR1 is ENHRY, CDR2 SYGVKD, per germline.

The V gene is TRBV10-3, the J gene TRBJ2-7; tentative D call: TRBD2 (6 bases). This TCR was sampled from a man aged 30 to 39 with Graves' ophthalmopathy. Sequenced sample: peripheral blood. The CDR3 DNA follows: TGTGCCATCAAGGGGACTGACTCCTACGAGCAGTACTTC. Translated: CAIKGTDSYEQYF.